This is a list of T cell receptor beta chains from one sample in a study of radiotherapy plus CTLA-4 blockade in lung cancer. TCRdb's copy holds only in-frame clones and misses some; the assay was immunoSEQ multiplex PCR. Of about 49,000 clones listed, roughly three quarters are singletons. The sample consisted of peripheral blood, taken from a patient treated with radiotherapy plus ipilimumab. These receptors were collected from a human donor with non-small cell lung cancer who had stable disease on radiotherapy plus ipilimumab. Both conserved end residues are part of each CDR3. Fields, in order: V gene, J gene, CDR3 protein.

TRBV4-3,TRBJ1-1,CASSSGMGLNTEAFF
TRBV21-1,TRBJ1-5,CASSKRRSRGQPQHF
TRBV4-3,TRBJ2-7,CASSQYSGGALYEQYF
TRBV7-6,TRBJ1-1,CASSLAQVEAFF
TRBV7-9,TRBJ1-5,CASSLNSNQPQHF
TRBV6-5,TRBJ2-5,CASGSLLGGAQETQYF
TRBV6-1,TRBJ1-5,CASSEVTNSNQPQHF
TRBV11-3,TRBJ2-2,CASSEGPSTGELFF
TRBV19,TRBJ1-1,CASSLYRFGGNTEAFF
TRBV6-1,TRBJ2-1,CASSTGSSEQFF
TRBV19,TRBJ1-5,CASKYYYRGNQPQHF
TRBV9,TRBJ1-2,CASSVDGIYGYTF
TRBV29-1,TRBJ2-1,CSVEDSDNEQFF
TRBV7-9,TRBJ2-7,CASSLAGDSYEQYF
TRBV2,TRBJ1-1,CASKVDVNTEAFF
TRBV6-6,TRBJ1-5,CASSYLVDSPYQPQHF
TRBV15,TRBJ2-6,CATSSRVAGANVLTF
TRBV5-1,TRBJ2-5,CASSITSGTQETQYF
TRBV28,TRBJ2-1,CASRPLYRVWINEQFF
TRBV6-6,TRBJ1-6,CASRGGGNSPLHF
TRBV5-8,TRBJ2-5,CASSLDGRGRETQYF
TRBV30,TRBJ1-2,CAWSAGQGGDGYTF
TRBV27,TRBJ1-1,CASSLMTGGFGNTEAFF
TRBV6-4,TRBJ1-1,CASSEQANTEAFF
TRBV10-1,TRBJ2-7,CASSGGSYEQYF
TRBV7-2,TRBJ1-2,CASSLYGTGYTF
TRBV18,TRBJ2-3,CASSRRDRLDTQYF
TRBV27,TRBJ2-7,CASSYEHQQYF
TRBV19,TRBJ1-5,CASSIADRGGQPQHF
TRBV4-1,TRBJ1-1,CASSQAPRSMNTEAFF
TRBV27,TRBJ1-1,CASSLRDRKNTEAFF
TRBV5-1,TRBJ1-5,CASSAGTASNQPQHF
TRBV11-1,TRBJ2-2,CASSLQGVGVNTGELFF
TRBV4-2,TRBJ2-1,CASSLEGDPYNEQFF
TRBV7-9,TRBJ1-1,CASEGLGNTEAFF
TRBV4-1,TRBJ1-4,CASSQDGRGRATNEKLFF